This T cell receptor (beta chain) was identified during a study of T cell changes during pregnancy in multiple sclerosis. Trimming cost V 4 bases and J 0 bases; bases outside gene matches: 4. Germline V gene sequence: CDR1 LNHDA, CDR2 SQIVND (reference sequence). The CDR3 consists of 16 residues. Produced via immunoSEQ multiplex PCR; TCRdb's table is partial and in-frame only. The sample consists of 70,000 to 85,000 clones, 90% to 95% of them appearing once. The TCR sequence derives from a female donor with multiple sclerosis, enrolled in a pregnancy study. The sequencing here drew on peripheral blood, taken before pregnancy. The V gene is TRBV19, the J gene TRBJ1-3; 9 nucleotides agree with TRBD1. The CDR3 protein is CASSTHRGHSGNTIYF. DNA for the CDR3: TGTGCCAGTAGTACCCACAGGGGGCACTCTGGAAACACCATATATTTT.